This entry describes one TCR beta chain. Other DNA sequences in this specimen translate into the identical CDR3. The source of the sample is a study of blood T cell repertoires in COVID-19. Study-wide background: Sites in the United States, Italy and Spain provided acute and convalescent COVID-19 samples. Sample material is recorded as cDNA or gDNA derived from T cells, B-cell-depleted T cells, or PBMCs.

CDR3 length: 13 amino acids. V lost 2 bases, J lost 7 bases, and 3 bases stayed unmatched. Looked up from germline, CDR1 is MGHDK and CDR2 is SYGVNS. Original processing methods: Estimation of nucleated cell counts was performed using reference gene primer amplification. Sequencing used immunoSEQ multiplex PCR; TCRdb keeps in-frame clones, though not all of them. V and J calls and clone size are as listed in that table; D and trimming were resolved from the DNA. Of 100,000 to 150,000 clones detected, 85% to 90% appear once; the ten largest clones hold 25% to 30%. The sequenced sample consisted of peripheral blood. This chain uses TRBV25-1 with TRBJ1-2; 8 nucleotides line up with TRBD1. The sequence was obtained from a woman aged 70-85 years with acute or convalescent COVID-19. As DNA, the CDR3 is TGTGCCAGCAGTGAAGACAGGGGCCCTGGCTACACCTTC. This encodes CASSEDRGPGYTF.